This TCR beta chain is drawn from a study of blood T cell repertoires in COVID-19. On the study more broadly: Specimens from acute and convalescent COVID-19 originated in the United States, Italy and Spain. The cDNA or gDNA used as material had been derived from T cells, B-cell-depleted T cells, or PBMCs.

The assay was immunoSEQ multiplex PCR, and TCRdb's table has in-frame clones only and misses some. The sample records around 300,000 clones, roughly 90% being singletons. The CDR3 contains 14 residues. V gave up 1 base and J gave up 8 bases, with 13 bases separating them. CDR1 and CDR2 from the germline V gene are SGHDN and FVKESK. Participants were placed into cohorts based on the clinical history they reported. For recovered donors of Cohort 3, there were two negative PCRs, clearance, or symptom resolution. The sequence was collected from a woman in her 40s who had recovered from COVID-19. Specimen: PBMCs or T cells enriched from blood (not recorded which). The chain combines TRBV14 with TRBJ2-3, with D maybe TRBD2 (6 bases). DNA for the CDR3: TGTGCCAGCAGCCAAGGGTTAAGGGGAGGTACGCAGTATTTT. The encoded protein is CASSQGLRGGTQYF.